This is a list of T cell receptor beta chains from one sample in a study of blood T cell repertoires in COVID-19. Only in-frame clones appear in the TCRdb table, and some are missing; sequencing was by immunoSEQ multiplex PCR. The sample has roughly 14,000 clones, over 80% seen once. The sequenced sample was peripheral blood. The receptors stem from a human donor in a cohort sampled during active COVID-19. Both conserved end residues are part of each CDR3. A D gene is named only where the DNA matches it firmly. Size is omitted from some rows. Given values are once, few, many or a class for expanded clones.

TRBV7-2	TRBD2	TRBJ2-1	NA	CASSLLAGGPNEQFF	TGTGCCAGCAGCCTTCTAGCGGGAGGGCCCAATGAGCAGTTCTTC
TRBV7-9	TRBD2	TRBJ2-2	NA	CASSPGLAGPPGELFF	TGTGCCAGCAGCCCGGGACTAGCGGGACCCCCCGGGGAGCTGTTTTTT
TRBV3-1/TRBV3-2	NA	TRBJ1-1	few	CASSQATEAFF	TGTGCCAGCAGCCAGGCCACTGAAGCTTTCTTT
TRBV27	TRBD2	TRBJ2-3	once	CASSLTSTSGTLGTQYF	TGTGCCAGCAGTTTGACCTCGACTAGCGGGACCTTGGGTACGCAGTATTTT
TRBV4-2	NA	TRBJ1-2	once	CASSQDVQGIFYGYTF	TGTGCCAGCAGCCAAGACGTTCAGGGAATTTTCTATGGCTACACCTTC
TRBV6-5	NA	TRBJ2-3	NA	CASSSDGGLSTDTQYF	TGTGCCAGCAGTTCGGATGGGGGACTCAGCACAGATACGCAGTATTTT
TRBV20-1	NA	TRBJ2-3	NA	CSASREDTDTQYF	TGCAGTGCTAGTCGAGAGGACACAGATACGCAGTATTTT
TRBV28	NA	TRBJ1-6	NA	CASSGGRIGSPLHF	TGTGCCAGCAGTGGTGGCCGCATTGGCTCACCCCTCCACTTT
TRBV11-2	TRBD2	TRBJ2-1	NA	CASRPGLAGVYEQFF	TGTGCCAGCAGACCAGGACTAGCGGGAGTCTATGAGCAGTTCTTC
TRBV28	TRBD1	TRBJ2-4	NA	CASSLHGTGPNIQYF	TGTGCCAGCAGTTTACATGGGACAGGGCCAAACATTCAGTACTTC
TRBV9	TRBD2	TRBJ2-5	NA	CASSVVSGRAGETQYF	TGTGCCAGCAGCGTAGTGAGCGGGAGGGCCGGAGAGACCCAGTACTTC
TRBV19	NA	TRBJ2-4	NA	CASSVQGVDKNIQYF	TGTGCCAGTAGTGTCCAGGGTGTTGACAAAAACATTCAGTACTTC
TRBV10-2	NA	TRBJ2-5	once	CASSGTGPETQYF	TGCGCCAGCAGTGGAACAGGGCCAGAGACCCAGTACTTC
TRBV4-1	NA	TRBJ2-1	few	CASAFSGGDYNEQFF	TGCGCCAGCGCCTTCTCAGGCGGGGACTACAATGAGCAGTTCTTC
TRBV6-5	NA	TRBJ2-5	once	CASSVGGGRETQYF	TGTGCCAGCTCAGTGGGCGGGGGCCGGGAGACCCAGTACTTC
TRBV27	TRBD1	TRBJ2-5	NA	CASSQDRGPQETQYF	TGTGCCAGCAGTCAAGACAGGGGGCCGCAAGAGACCCAGTACTTC
TRBV21-1	NA	TRBJ2-7	NA	CASSTTGTENNEQYF	TGTGCCAGCAGCACCACCGGGACAGAAAATAACGAGCAGTACTTC
TRBV7-2	NA	TRBJ1-2	NA	CASSIKQETYGYTF	TGTGCCAGCAGCATAAAACAGGAAACCTATGGCTACACCTTC
TRBV4-3	TRBD1	TRBJ1-1	NA	CASSQGEQGYTEAFF	TGCGCCAGCAGCCAGGGCGAACAGGGGTACACTGAAGCTTTCTTT
TRBV7-3	TRBD1	TRBJ2-1	NA	CASSLISMTGVPSLDEQFF	TGTGCCAGCAGCTTAATTTCAATGACAGGGGTGCCTTCTTTGGATGAGCAGTTCTTC
TRBV14	NA	TRBJ2-3	NA	CASSQVRQTTDTQYF	TGTGCCAGCAGCCAAGTGCGGCAAACCACAGATACGCAGTATTTT
TRBV9	TRBD2	TRBJ2-1	NA	CASSNLAGNYNEQFF	TGTGCCAGCAGCAACCTAGCGGGGAATTACAATGAGCAGTTCTTC
TRBV3-1/TRBV3-2	NA	TRBJ2-7	once	CASSQDPVSSYEQYF	TGTGCCAGCAGCCAAGACCCGGTTAGCTCCTACGAGCAGTACTTC
TRBV29-1	TRBD1	TRBJ1-5	NA	CSVLLTGGGNQPQHF	TGCAGCGTCCTACTTACAGGGGGCGGCAATCAGCCCCAGCATTTT
TRBV3-1/TRBV3-2	TRBD2	TRBJ2-1	NA	CASSSQGLAGDEQFF	TGTGCCAGCAGCTCCCAGGGACTAGCCGGCGATGAGCAGTTCTTC
TRBV7-3	TRBD1	TRBJ2-2	NA	CASSLGTAYTGELFF	TGTGCCAGCAGCTTGGGGACAGCATACACCGGGGAGCTGTTTTTT
TRBV27	TRBD2	TRBJ2-7	NA	CASSVLAGGGNEQYF	TGTGCCAGCAGTGTATTAGCGGGAGGGGGGAACGAGCAGTACTTC
TRBV5-8	NA	TRBJ2-7	NA	CASSLRRSHYEQYF	TGTGCCAGCAGCTTAAGGAGGTCGCACTACGAGCAGTACTTC
TRBV1	NA	TRBJ2-7	once	CTSSQAVLTGTSGSDEQYF	TGCACCAGCAGCCAAGCCGTGCTTACTGGGACTAGCGGTTCCGACGAGCAGTACTTC
TRBV5-1	NA	TRBJ2-7	NA	CASSLDRAAYEQYF	TGCGCCAGCAGCTTGGATCGTGCAGCCTACGAGCAGTACTTC
TRBV4-2	NA	TRBJ1-4	NA	CASSQDDTATNEKLFF	TGTGCCAGCAGCCAAGATGATACAGCAACTAATGAAAAACTGTTTTTT